This T cell receptor (beta chain) was captured in a study of blood T cell repertoires in COVID-19. CDR1 and CDR2 from the germline V gene are SGHRS and YFSETQ. This CDR3 spans 13 amino acids. V lost 0 bases and J lost 10, with 8 bases in between. Sequenced by immunoSEQ multiplex PCR; TCRdb stores in-frame clones only, minus some. The table records 75,000 to 95,000 clones, around 81% of them present only once. The chain carries TRBV5-1 and TRBJ1-6; possibly TRBD1 for D (5 bases). This TCR was recovered from a man aged 55 to 70 with acute or convalescent COVID-19. Sequenced sample: peripheral blood. CDR3 in DNA: TGCGCCAGCAGCTTGGGGACAAGCTCACCCCTCCACTTT. Amino acids: CASSLGTSSPLHF.